The next 16 T cell receptor beta chains were all read from a single sample in a study of T cells in Graves' hyperthyroidism and ophthalmopathy. RNA transcripts served as the template for amplifying TCR beta CDR3 regions. Using the HTBI primer set, a first-round RT-PCR was run on the TCR CDR3. TCRdb fed the multiplex PCR reads into MiXCR, producing one record per CDR3 protein. The repertoire consists of around 620,000 distinct CDR3 sequences, with about 45% occurring once and the leading ten covering roughly 19%. The specimen sequenced was peripheral blood or thyroid tissue (not recorded which). These receptors came from an adult woman with Graves' disease, either hyperthyroidism or ophthalmopathy (not recorded which).

This clonotype was detected ten times or more. The rearrangement uses TRBV20-1 and TRBJ2-2; possibly TRBD2 for D (5 bases). The germline gives CDR1 DFQATT, CDR2 SNEGSKA (reference sequence). V was trimmed by 2 bases and J by 2 bases, leaving 12 bases between them. CDR3 length: 15 amino acids. CDR3 protein: CSARRGSANTGELFF. CDR3 sequence (DNA): TGCAGTGCTAGAAGAGGGTCTGCAAACACCGGGGAGCTGTTTTTT.

V and J are TRBV4-3 and TRBJ2-7; tentative D call: TRBD2 (5 bases). Trimming removed 0 bases from V and 9 bases from J, with 18 bases in between. CDR3 length equals 15 residues. CDR1 LGHNA and CDR2 YSLEER come from the germline V gene. DNA of the CDR3: TGCGCCAGCAGCCAAGATCTAGCTATGAACCCCGGGCAGTACTTC. Protein sequence: CASSQDLAMNPGQYF.

This clonotype appeared a few times. The chain joins TRBV10-3 to TRBJ2-7; the match to TRBD2 covers 13 bases. J was trimmed by 0 bases and V by 6 bases; bases with no gene match: 14. This CDR3 is built from 19 residues. CDR1 is ENHRY and CDR2 is SYGVKD in the germline V gene. CDR3 DNA sequence: TGTGCCATCAGCCCGGGACTAGCGGGACCCCGCTGGGGCTCCTACGAGCAGTACTTC. This translates into CAISPGLAGPRWGSYEQYF.

This clonotype was picked up a small number of times. The gene calls are TRBV20-1 and TRBJ1-2; maybe TRBD1 (6 bases). With 4 bases removed from V and 6 bases from J, the gap between germline ends came to 15 bases. Germline CDR1 DFQATT, CDR2 SNEGSKA (reference sequence). The CDR3 spans 13 residues. CDR3 amino acids: CSAIQGAQHGYTF. For the CDR3, the DNA is TGCAGTGCTATACAGGGAGCCCAGCATGGCTACACCTTC.

The rearrangement uses TRBV2 and TRBJ1-5, with TRBD1 matching 9 bases. The germline gives CDR1 SNHLY, CDR2 FYNNEI. The CDR3 spans 14 residues. The junction had 5 bases not matched to a gene; V was cut back by 7 bases and J by 4 bases. DNA of the CDR3: TGTGCCAGCACCGGGACAGGGTGGAATCAGCCCCAGCATTTT. Protein: CASTGTGWNQPQHF.

V usage is TRBV25-1 and J usage is TRBJ2-5, with 8 bases identical to TRBD2. CDR3 length: 15 residues. Trimming took 6 bases from V and 2 from J; bases not matched to a gene: 8. Per germline, CDR1 MGHDK and CDR2 SYGVNS. Here the CDR3 DNA reads TGTGCCAGCAGCTTAGCACTAGCGGTTCAAGAGACCCAGTACTTC. Amino acid sequence: CASSLALAVQETQYF. Complete variable domain (other parts from reference TRBV25-1 and TRBJ2-5): EADIYQTPRYLVIGTGKKITLECSQTMGHDKMYWYQQDPGMELHLIHYSYGVNSTEKGDLSSESTVSRIRTEHFPLTLESARPSHTSQYLCASSLALAVQETQYFGPGTRLLVL.

A word on this clonotype: At one end, the junction sequence differs from germline, possibly due to a read error. V and J are TRBV7-9 and TRBJ2-6, with D perhaps being TRBD1 or TRBD2 (5 bases each). The V gene's germline CDR1 is SEHNR and CDR2 FQNEAQ (reference sequence). The CDR3 covers 13 residues. The CDR3 nucleotides read TGTGCCAGCAAGAGGGTAGGGGCCGACGTCCTGACTTTC. It encodes CASKRVGADVLTF.

This clonotype was detected ten times or more. V usage is TRBV6-1 and J usage is TRBJ1-1; unclear D gene. With 8 bases removed from V and 0 bases from J, the gap between germline ends came to 10 bases. This CDR3 spans 13 amino acids. Germline CDR1 and CDR2: MNHNS and SASEGT. The CDR3 DNA reads as TGTGCCAGCCTCATCTCAATGAACACTGAAGCTTTCTTT. Protein sequence: CASLISMNTEAFF.

The chain has TRBV5-1 and TRBJ2-7; a possible D gene is TRBD1 (6 bases). V shed 2 bases and J shed 6 bases, with 12 bases lying between them. Germline-derived CDR1 and CDR2 are SGHRS and YFSETQ. This CDR3 has 13 residues. The DNA of the CDR3 is TGCGCCAGCAGCTTTTCAGGGGACGGCGAGCAGTACTTC. Translating it yields CASSFSGDGEQYF.

There are many counts of this clonotype. The chain links TRBV11-1 to TRBJ1-6, with D perhaps TRBD1 (6 bases). Trimming removed 5 bases from V and 9 bases from J, with 14 bases in between. Germline V gives CDR1 SGHAT, CDR2 FQDESV (reference sequence). The length of the CDR3 is 14 residues. CDR3 amino acids: CASSLGAFGSPLHF. CDR3 sequence (DNA): TGTGCCAGCAGCCTGGGGGCGTTCGGTTCACCCCTCCACTTT.

This clonotype was detected many times. This chain links TRBV5-6 with TRBJ1-1; 7 bases are a match to TRBD1. The V gene end was trimmed by 4 bases and the J gene end by 8 bases; junction bases not matched to a gene: 8. Germline CDR1 is SGHDT and CDR2 is YYEEEE. This CDR3 contains 13 residues. The CDR3 loop reads CASSLMVTGEAFF. CDR3 nucleotides: TGTGCCAGCAGCCTGATGGTGACAGGGGAAGCTTTCTTT. Supplemented by reference TRBV5-6 and TRBJ1-1, the full variable domain reads DAGVTQSPTHLIKTRGQQVTLRCSPKSGHDTVSWYQQALGQGPQFIFQYYEEEERQRGNFPDRFSGHQFPNYSSELNVNALLLGDSALYLCASSLMVTGEAFFGQGTRLTVV.

This clonotype appeared once. This chain joins TRBV5-6 and TRBJ1-6; TRBD1 might be the D (5 bases). Germline V gives CDR1 SGHDT, CDR2 YYEEEE. V lost 4 bases and J lost 7, with 12 bases in between. The CDR3 has 14 amino acids. The CDR3 DNA sequence: TGTGCCAGCAGCATGGGACGGAAAAATTCACCCCTCCACTTT. Protein product: CASSMGRKNSPLHF.

This clonotype was counted ten times or more. V gene TRBV12-3 or TRBV12-4 combines with J gene TRBJ1-5; possible D gene TRBD1, 6 bases. Trimming removed 7 bases at V and 0 bases at J, with 16 bases between. The CDR3 is made up of 16 amino acids. The CDR3 coding sequence is TGTGCCAGCACCCAAGGGGGGTCATATAGCAATCAGCCCCAGCATTTT. This encodes CASTQGGSYSNQPQHF.

Remarks on this clonotype: With a much larger clone just one base away, this may be a read error. The V gene is TRBV27, the J gene TRBJ2-7; D unclear. The CDR3 loop spans 12 amino acids. The germline CDR1 and CDR2 sequences are MNHEY and SMNVEV (reference sequence). The CDR3 DNA is TGTGCCAGCAGGCACGGCTCCTACGAGCATTACTTC. It yields the protein CASRHGSYEHYF.

The sample holds one count of this clonotype. At one boundary the junction diverges from the germline segment, which might be a read error. The rearrangement joins TRBV7-2 to TRBJ1-1; TRBD1 is a possible D gene (6 bases). CDR1 and CDR2 from the germline V gene are SGHTA and FQGNSA. The CDR3 extends over 16 amino acids. DNA of the CDR3: TGTGCCGGCAGCTTAGCTCCGGACCCAAGACAGGAGGAAGCCTTCTTT. The encoded protein is CAGSLAPDPRQEEAFF.

The V and J genes are TRBV19 and TRBJ1-1; no firm D call. CDR3 length: 14 amino acids. V lost 3 bases and J lost 0, with 8 bases in between. Germline assignment: CDR1 LNHDA and CDR2 SQIVND (reference sequence). This chain's CDR3 is CASSMYSLNTEAFF. DNA of the CDR3: TGTGCCAGTAGTATGTACAGCCTGAACACTGAAGCTTTCTTT.